The 32 T cell receptor beta chains in this list originate from one sample, sequenced in a study of T cells expressing NK-cell markers. TCRdb re-called the 5' RACE reads and catalogs CDR3 proteins one per entry, DNA excluded. This repertoire includes some 150,000 distinct CDR3 sequences. The sample comprised blood T cells: a sorted CD56 or NKG2C T cell subset, CD4+ or CD8+ T cells, or bulk PBMC T cells (not recorded which). These receptors all come from a woman in her forties or fifties in good health.

V and J are TRBV4-1 and TRBJ1-4; TCRdb's D gene call, TRBD1, goes unchecked for lack of DNA. Per the germline V gene, CDR1 is MGHRA and CDR2 is YSYEKL. The CDR3 extends over 14 amino acids. CDR3 sequence reads: CASSQGTGPEKLFF.

The gene calls are TRBV3-1 and TRBJ2-1; there is no DNA to check the TCRdb D call of TRBD2. The germline CDR1 and CDR2 sequences are LGHDT and YNNKEL (reference sequence). The CDR3 contains 15 residues. The CDR3 spells CASSPGTTGGGEQFF.

The genes are TRBV27 and TRBJ2-7; with no DNA, the TCRdb D assignment of TRBD2 cannot be verified. Germline V gene lookup returns CDR1 MNHEY and CDR2 SMNVEV (reference sequence). The length of the CDR3 is 18 residues. The CDR3 loop reads CASSLGPGLAGSFYEQYF.

CDR3 protein: CASSHTQLGNEQFF. This chain links TRBV3-1 with TRBJ2-1. The CDR3 consists of 14 residues. Germline CDR1 and CDR2: LGHDT and YNNKEL (reference sequence).

CDR3: CASSRVLASSSYNEQFF. The rearrangement links TRBV4-1 to TRBJ2-1; lacking DNA, the TRBD2 call made by TCRdb goes unchecked. Germline V gives CDR1 MGHRA, CDR2 YSYEKL. CDR3 length: 17 amino acids.

The J gene is TRBJ1-2, the V gene TRBV7-9. This CDR3 has 14 amino acids. Germline V gene data show CDR1 as SEHNR and CDR2 as FQNEAQ (reference sequence). This CDR3 reads CASSAGRAENGYTF.

The genes are TRBV5-1 and TRBJ1-1; with no DNA, the TCRdb D assignment of TRBD1 cannot be verified. The length of the CDR3 is 16 residues. Germline V gene lookup returns CDR1 SGHRS and CDR2 YFSETQ. CDR3 sequence: CASSLGQGATNTEAFF.

The chain combines TRBV11-2 with TRBJ2-3; TCRdb outputs TRBD2, but without DNA this stays unchecked. CDR1 and CDR2 from the germline V gene are SGHAT and FQNNGV. The CDR3 is 16 residues long. CDR3 region: CASKTGSGGGTDTQYF. The whole variable domain, filled in from reference TRBV11-2 and TRBJ2-3, reads EAGVAQSPRYKIIEKRQSVAFWCNPISGHATLYWYQQILGQGPKLLIQFQNNGVVDDSQLPKDRFSAERLKGVDSTLKIQPAKLEDSAVYLCASKTGSGGGTDTQYFGPGTRLTVL.

The chain recombines TRBV27 with TRBJ1-5; TCRdb lists TRBD1, though no DNA is available to test this call. CDR1 is MNHEY and CDR2 is SMNVEV in the germline V gene (reference sequence). CDR3 length: 13 amino acids. The CDR3 spells CASSLWGDQPQHF.

This sequence joins TRBV5-6 and TRBJ2-2. The CDR3 loop spans 14 amino acids. Germline loops: CDR1 SGHDT, CDR2 YYEEEE. CDR3 amino acids: CASSSDFDHGELFF.

The chain uses TRBV18 and TRBJ2-1; no DNA is available, so the TRBD2 call from TCRdb remains unchecked. This CDR3 region has 19 residues. CDR1 KGHSH and CDR2 LQKENI come from the germline V gene. This CDR3 is CASSHAGTLIMSSYNEQFF.

The rearrangement links TRBV4-1 to TRBJ1-2; with no DNA, the TCRdb D assignment of TRBD1 cannot be verified. CDR1 is MGHRA, CDR2 YSYEKL, per germline. This CDR3 is built from 15 residues. The CDR3 reads CASSQGQVDFYGYTF.

The chain is built from TRBV14 and TRBJ2-7. Germline V lookup: CDR1 SGHDN, CDR2 FVKESK. This CDR3 has 13 residues. This chain's CDR3 is CASSQDLLDEQYF.

The chain is built from TRBV12-3 or TRBV12-4 and TRBJ1-5; TCRdb's D call, TRBD1, is unchecked because there is no DNA. This CDR3 comprises 14 residues. CDR3 sequence: CASNPDGGLQPQHF.

This sequence joins TRBV27 and TRBJ2-1; TCRdb selects TRBD1, and the lack of DNA leaves this call unchecked. Germline V gives CDR1 MNHEY, CDR2 SMNVEV (reference sequence). The CDR3 covers 15 residues. CDR3 region: CASSLSGTGYNEQFF.

The chain employs TRBV3-1 and TRBJ2-7. Germline V gives CDR1 LGHDT, CDR2 YNNKEL (reference sequence). This CDR3 has 14 amino acids. The CDR3 reads CASSQESRNYEQYF.

The genes are TRBV11-3 and TRBJ2-5; the TCRdb call, TRBD1, lacks DNA for checking. The germline V gene has CDR1 SGHNT and CDR2 YENEEA. The CDR3 has 13 amino acids. CDR3 amino acids: CASSPGQLETQYF.

The genes are TRBV5-1 and TRBJ2-3; TCRdb's D call of TRBD2 is untestable without DNA. Germline assignment: CDR1 SGHRS and CDR2 YFSETQ. The CDR3 runs to 15 residues. This chain's CDR3 is CASSWRTTRSDTQYF. The full variable domain, in which reference TRBV5-1 and TRBJ2-3 provide the parts outside the CDR3, is KAGVTQTPRYLIKTRGQQVTLSCSPISGHRSVSWYQQTPGQGLQFLFEYFSETQRNKGNFPGRFSGRQFSNSRSEMNVSTLELGDSALYLCASSWRTTRSDTQYFGPGTRLTVL.

This chain uses TRBV7-9 with TRBJ2-7; there is no DNA to check the TCRdb D call of TRBD2. The length of the CDR3 is 20 residues. Looked up from germline, CDR1 is SEHNR and CDR2 is FQNEAQ (reference sequence). The CDR3 spells CASSSPPELALQRSSYEQYF.

The rearrangement joins TRBV25-1 to TRBJ1-2; TCRdb selects TRBD1, and the lack of DNA leaves this call unchecked. The CDR3 length is 12 residues. In germline, CDR1 is MGHDK, CDR2 SYGVNS. This CDR3 is CASTGTKGSYTF.

The chain employs TRBV4-1 and TRBJ1-2; the D call of TRBD1 rests on TCRdb alone, since no DNA is present to check it. Germline assignment: CDR1 MGHRA and CDR2 YSYEKL. This CDR3 has 13 residues. The CDR3 spells CASRPTGEYGYTF.

This chain connects TRBV5-1 to TRBJ1-1. The CDR3 totals 12 residues. Germline CDR1 reads SGHRS; CDR2 reads YFSETQ. CDR3 amino acids: CASRRDGTEAFF.

The chain links TRBV27 to TRBJ2-1. The CDR3 is 15 amino acids. Germline values: CDR1 MNHEY, CDR2 SMNVEV (reference sequence). CDR3 sequence: CASSSSAVRGNEQFF.

V usage is TRBV24-1 and J usage is TRBJ2-3; TCRdb designates TRBD1, a call that cannot be tested without DNA. This CDR3 contains 15 residues. Looked up from germline, CDR1 is KGHDR and CDR2 is SFDVKD. The CDR3 region is CATSDLDSLTDTQYF.

The chain carries TRBV11-2 and TRBJ2-3. The CDR3 extends over 17 amino acids. Germline V gene lookup returns CDR1 SGHAT and CDR2 FQNNGV. CDR3: CASSFFTVGSTTDTQYF. Full variable domain (remainder filled in from reference TRBV11-2 and TRBJ2-3): EAGVAQSPRYKIIEKRQSVAFWCNPISGHATLYWYQQILGQGPKLLIQFQNNGVVDDSQLPKDRFSAERLKGVDSTLKIQPAKLEDSAVYLCASSFFTVGSTTDTQYFGPGTRLTVL.

This sequence joins TRBV30 and TRBJ1-2; TCRdb reports TRBD1, a call that lacks DNA to check it against. Per germline, CDR1 GTSNPN and CDR2 SVGIG (reference sequence). The CDR3 runs to 14 residues. The CDR3 protein is CAWNTGQGFYGYTF.

The chain is built from TRBV7-3 and TRBJ2-7; TCRdb reports TRBD1, a call that lacks DNA to check it against. This CDR3 has 15 residues. CDR1 and CDR2 from the germline V gene are SGHTA and FQGTGA. The chain's CDR3 is CASSLGTGGLYEQYF.

V and J are TRBV29-1 and TRBJ2-7; TCRdb returns TRBD1, unconfirmable since there is no DNA. The CDR3 spans 13 residues. Per the germline V gene, CDR1 is SQVTM and CDR2 is ANQGSEA. This CDR3 is CSTPQGPYYEQYF.

The chain has TRBV25-1 and TRBJ1-1; TCRdb gives TRBD1 as the D gene, but with no DNA this cannot be confirmed. The CDR3 runs 12 residues. Germline CDR1 is MGHDK and CDR2 is SYGVNS. This CDR3 is CASRDRYTEAFF.

V is TRBV27 and J is TRBJ2-2; TCRdb gives TRBD1 as the D gene, but with no DNA this cannot be confirmed. The CDR3 has 14 amino acids. Germline-derived CDR1 and CDR2 are MNHEY and SMNVEV (reference sequence). CDR3 protein: CASSFGQGAGELFF.

This sequence joins TRBV12-5 and TRBJ2-1. This CDR3 is 12 amino acids long. Germline CDR1 reads LGHNT; CDR2 reads FRNRAP. The CDR3 protein is CASGWTSYEQFF. The complete variable domain, with remaining parts taken from reference TRBV12-5 and TRBJ2-1, reads DARVTQTPRHKVTEMGQEVTMRCQPILGHNTVFWYRQTMMQGLELLAYFRNRAPLDDSGMPKDRFSAEMPDATLATLKIQPSEPRDSAVYFCASGWTSYEQFFGPGTRLTVL.

The CDR3 sequence is CASRQRDRIYEQFF. J is TRBJ2-1 and V is TRBV12-3 or TRBV12-4; TCRdb's assignment of TRBD2 cannot be checked, as there is no DNA. This CDR3 contains 14 residues.